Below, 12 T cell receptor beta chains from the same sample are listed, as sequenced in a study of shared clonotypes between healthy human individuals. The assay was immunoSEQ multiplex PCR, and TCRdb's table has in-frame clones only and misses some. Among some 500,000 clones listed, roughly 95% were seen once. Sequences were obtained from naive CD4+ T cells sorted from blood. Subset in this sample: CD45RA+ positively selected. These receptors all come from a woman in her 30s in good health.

The CDR3: CASGRDRNTIYF. CDR3 nucleotides: TGTGCCAGCGGTCGAGATCGAAACACCATATATTTT. V gene TRBV6-6 combines with J gene TRBJ1-3; the D is unclear. This CDR3 contains 12 residues. Trimming cost V 8 bases and J 5 bases, with 10 bases left between them. The germline gives CDR1 MNHNY, CDR2 SVGAGI (reference sequence).

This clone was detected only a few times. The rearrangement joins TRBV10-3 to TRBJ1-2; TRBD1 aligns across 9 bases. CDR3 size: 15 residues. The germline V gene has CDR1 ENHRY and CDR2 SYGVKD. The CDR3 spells CAIGWGQGDNYGYTF. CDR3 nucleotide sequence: TGTGCTATCGGGTGGGGACAGGGCGATAACTATGGCTACACCTTC.

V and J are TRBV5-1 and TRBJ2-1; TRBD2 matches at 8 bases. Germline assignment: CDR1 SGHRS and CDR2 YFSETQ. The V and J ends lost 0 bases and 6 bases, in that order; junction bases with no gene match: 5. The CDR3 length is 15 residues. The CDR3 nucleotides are TGCGCCAGCAGCTTGGCCCCGGGGGGGGGCAATGAGCAGTTCTTC. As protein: CASSLAPGGGNEQFF.

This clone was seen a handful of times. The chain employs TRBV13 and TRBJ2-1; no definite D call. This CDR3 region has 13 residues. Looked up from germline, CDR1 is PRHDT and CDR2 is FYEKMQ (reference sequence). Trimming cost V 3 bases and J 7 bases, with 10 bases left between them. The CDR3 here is CASSFLLGNEQFF. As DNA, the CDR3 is TGTGCCAGCAGCTTTCTGCTGGGGAATGAGCAGTTCTTC.

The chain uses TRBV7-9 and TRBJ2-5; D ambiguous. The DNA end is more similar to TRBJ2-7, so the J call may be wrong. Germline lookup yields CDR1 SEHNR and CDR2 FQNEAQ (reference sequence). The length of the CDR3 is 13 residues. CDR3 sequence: CASSFAHAYEQYF. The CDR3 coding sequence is TGTGCCAGCAGCTTTGCCCATGCCTACGAGCAGTACTTC.

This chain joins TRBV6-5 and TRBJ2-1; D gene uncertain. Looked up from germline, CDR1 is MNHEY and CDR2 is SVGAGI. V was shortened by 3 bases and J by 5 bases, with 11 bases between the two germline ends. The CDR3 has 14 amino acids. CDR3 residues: CASSYVWGNNEQFF. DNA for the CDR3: TGTGCCAGCAGTTATGTTTGGGGAAACAATGAGCAGTTCTTC.

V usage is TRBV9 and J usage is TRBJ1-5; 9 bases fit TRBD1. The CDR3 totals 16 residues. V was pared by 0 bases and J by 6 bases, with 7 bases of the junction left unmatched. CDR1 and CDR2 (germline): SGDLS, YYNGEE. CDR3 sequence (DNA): TGTGCCAGCAGCGTAGTCCGGACAGGGGTGGGTCAGCCCCAGCATTTT. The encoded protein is CASSVVRTGVGQPQHF.

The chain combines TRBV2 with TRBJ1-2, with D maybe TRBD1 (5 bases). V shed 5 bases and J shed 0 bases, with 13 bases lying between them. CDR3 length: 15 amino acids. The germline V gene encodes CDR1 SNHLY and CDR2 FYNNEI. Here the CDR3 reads CASSLGQVANYGYTF. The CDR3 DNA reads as TGTGCCAGCAGTTTGGGGCAGGTTGCTAACTATGGCTACACCTTC.

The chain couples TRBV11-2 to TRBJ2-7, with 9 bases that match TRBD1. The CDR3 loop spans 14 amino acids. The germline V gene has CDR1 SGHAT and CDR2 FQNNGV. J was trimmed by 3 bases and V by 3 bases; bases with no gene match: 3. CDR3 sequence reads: CASSLGQGLYEQYF. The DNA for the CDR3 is TGTGCCAGCAGCTTGGGACAGGGTCTCTACGAGCAGTACTTC.

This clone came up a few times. CDR3 sequence: CASSQTGAGEPQHF. The CDR3 nucleotides read TGTGCCAGCAGCCAGACAGGAGCGGGTGAGCCCCAGCATTTT. The chain has TRBV7-2 and TRBJ1-5, with TRBD1 as a possible D gene (6 bases). Germline V gene sequence: CDR1 SGHTA, CDR2 FQGNSA. This CDR3 spans 14 amino acids. Trimming removed 5 bases from V and 8 bases from J, with 16 bases in between.

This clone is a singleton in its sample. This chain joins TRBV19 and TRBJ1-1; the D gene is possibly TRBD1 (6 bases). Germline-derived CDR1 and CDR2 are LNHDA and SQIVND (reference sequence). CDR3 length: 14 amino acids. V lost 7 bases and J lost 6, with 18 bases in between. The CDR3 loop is CASTTLTRGPEAFF. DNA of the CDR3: TGTGCCAGTACCACCCTGACCAGGGGCCCTGAAGCTTTCTTT.

CDR3 loop: CASSLQGYYGYTF. The CDR3, as DNA: TGTGCCAGCAGTCTACAGGGGTACTATGGCTACACCTTC. The chain uses TRBV28 and TRBJ1-2; 7 bases map to TRBD1. V lost 5 bases to trimming and J lost 3 bases; unmatched junction nucleotides: 3. CDR3 length: 13 residues. Germline-derived CDR1 and CDR2 are MDHEN and SYDVKM.